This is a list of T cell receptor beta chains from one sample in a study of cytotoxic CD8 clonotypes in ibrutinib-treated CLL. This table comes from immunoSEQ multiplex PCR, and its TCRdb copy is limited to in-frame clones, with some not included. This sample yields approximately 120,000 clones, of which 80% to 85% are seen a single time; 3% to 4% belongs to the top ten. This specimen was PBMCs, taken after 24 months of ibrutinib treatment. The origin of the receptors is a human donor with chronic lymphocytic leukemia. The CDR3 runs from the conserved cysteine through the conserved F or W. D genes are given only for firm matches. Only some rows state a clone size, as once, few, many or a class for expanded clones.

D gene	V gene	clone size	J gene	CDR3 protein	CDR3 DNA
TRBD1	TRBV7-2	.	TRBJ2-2	CASSLDHRGIGELFF	TGTGCCAGCAGCTTAGATCACAGGGGGATTGGGGAGCTGTTTTTT
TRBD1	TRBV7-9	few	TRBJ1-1	CASSLGDRLNTEAFF	TGTGCCAGCAGCTTAGGGGACAGACTGAACACTGAAGCTTTCTTT
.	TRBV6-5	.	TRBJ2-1	CASSYMAASYNEQFF	TGTGCCAGCAGTTATATGGCGGCTTCCTACAATGAGCAGTTCTTC
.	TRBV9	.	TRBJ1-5	CASSATGRNQPQHF	TGTGCCAGCAGCGCGACGGGGAGGAATCAGCCCCAGCATTTT
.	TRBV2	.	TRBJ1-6	CASKDSLSSYNSPLHF	TGTGCCAGCAAGGACAGCCTGAGCTCCTATAATTCACCCCTCCACTTT
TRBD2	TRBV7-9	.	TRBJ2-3	CASSYPTSGGGTDTQYF	TGTGCCAGCAGCTACCCGACTAGCGGGGGGGGGACAGATACGCAGTATTTT
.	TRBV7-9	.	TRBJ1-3	CASSLAGRHSGNTIYF	TGTGCCAGCAGCTTAGCGGGCAGGCACTCTGGAAACACCATATATTTT
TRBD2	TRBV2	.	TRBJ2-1	CASNYRASGGGYNEQFF	TGTGCCAGCAACTATCGGGCTAGCGGGGGGGGTTACAATGAGCAGTTCTTC
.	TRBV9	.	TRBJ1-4	CASSSPGPHEKLFF	TGTGCCAGCAGCTCGCCAGGGCCGCATGAAAAACTGTTTTTT
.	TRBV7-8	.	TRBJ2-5	CASSPVGGHQETQYF	TGTGCCAGCAGCCCTGTTGGGGGCCACCAAGAGACCCAGTACTTC
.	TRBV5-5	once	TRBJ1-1	CASSLLRGEVTEAFF	TGTGCCAGCAGCTTGCTAAGGGGGGAGGTCACTGAAGCTTTCTTT
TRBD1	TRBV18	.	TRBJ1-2	CASSPPETGDYGYTF	TGTGCCAGCTCACCCCCCGAGACAGGGGACTATGGCTACACCTTC